The clone carrying this TCR beta chain has a single count. The sample belongs to a study of beta chain features in type 1 diabetes. Study context: Age, gender and cell yields were similar between patients and healthy donors.

Germline loops: CDR1 MNHNY, CDR2 SVGAGI (reference sequence). The germline V and J ends were trimmed by 7 bases and 0 bases, with 10 bases remaining between them. This CDR3 is built from 15 residues. Expressed TCRB transcripts were sequenced, since all the RNA that had been isolated was reverse transcribed. Produced via immunoSEQ multiplex PCR; TCRdb's table is partial and in-frame only. The table has around 430,000 clones, 30% seen once. The sample consisted of naive CD4+ T cells from blood. This sequence originates from a young man in good health. V and J are TRBV6-6 and TRBJ2-6; D remains ambiguous. Here the CDR3 DNA reads TGTGCCAGCACCCTGATAGACTCTGGGGCCAACGTCCTGACTTTC. Translating gives CASTLIDSGANVLTF.